The 14 T cell receptor beta chains below all came from one sample that was sequenced in a study of CD8 T cells in ankylosing spondylitis. TCRdb re-called the 5' RACE reads with MiXCR, one entry per CDR3 protein. The sample shows some 130,000 distinct CDR3 sequences, approximately 15% of them seen only once. Sequencing input: blood, either unsorted or a sorted T cell fraction (not recorded which). The source of these receptors is a female donor with ankylosing spondylitis or in good health (not recorded which).

The chain carries TRBV6-1 and TRBJ2-7, with a tentative D call TRBD2 (6 bases). V was shortened by 8 bases and J by 4 bases, with 18 bases between the two germline ends. Germline assignment: CDR1 MNHNS and CDR2 SASEGT. This CDR3 spans 14 amino acids. The CDR3 bases are TGTGCCAGCTGGGATAGGGCTAGCGTTTACGAGCAGTACTTC. Residues: CASWDRASVYEQYF.

The rearrangement links TRBV20-1 to TRBJ2-2, with D possibly TRBD2 on 6 matching bases. Per the germline V gene, CDR1 is DFQATT and CDR2 is SNEGSKA (reference sequence). The CDR3 sequence is 12 residues long. V dropped 6 bases and J dropped 6 bases, with 11 bases sitting between them. CDR3 bases: TGCAGTGCCTCTGCGGGACCCGGGGAGCTGTTTTTT. As protein: CSASAGPGELFF.

This clonotype showed up just a few times. The V call is TRBV10-3, the J call TRBJ2-1; 14 nucleotides match TRBD2. Germline V gene data show CDR1 as ENHRY and CDR2 as SYGVKD. J lost 1 base, V lost 4 bases, and 12 bases had no gene match. This CDR3 comprises 20 residues. Written as DNA, the CDR3 is TGTGCCATCAGTGCCGTAGGAGGGACTAGCGGGAGTCGGTCCTACAATGAGCAGTTCTTC. Its translation is CAISAVGGTSGSRSYNEQFF.

As regards this clonotype: A much larger clone lies one base from this, so it may be a read error. The V call is TRBV6-6, the J call TRBJ2-7, with D possibly being TRBD1 (5 bases). Germline-derived CDR1 and CDR2 are MNHNY and SVGAGI (reference sequence). V was trimmed by 6 bases and J by 9 bases, leaving 18 bases between them. The CDR3 length is 13 residues. The chain's CDR3 is CASRESRAIAQYF. In DNA, the CDR3 is TGTGCCAGCAGAGAGTCCAGGGCGATTGCGCAGTACTTC.

This clonotype showed up many times. The chain uses TRBV12-3 or TRBV12-4 and TRBJ1-5; D remains unclear. V gave up 7 bases and J gave up 9 bases, with 16 bases separating them. The CDR3 spans 13 residues. CDR3 DNA sequence: TGTGCCAGCACCCAACACGGCTCCGGGCCCCAGCATTTT. As protein: CASTQHGSGPQHF.

In this sample, this clonotype turned up a few times. V gene TRBV28 combines with J gene TRBJ2-1; 9 bases agree with TRBD2. V was pared by 6 bases and J by 3 bases, with 9 bases of the junction left unmatched. The germline gives CDR1 MDHEN, CDR2 SYDVKM. This CDR3 contains 16 residues. The DNA of the CDR3 is TGTGCCAGCAGCGTAGTGACTAGCGGTAACTACAATGAGCAGTTCTTC. It encodes CASSVVTSGNYNEQFF.

This clonotype has a count of ten or more. The rearrangement links TRBV4-2 to TRBJ1-2; D is undetermined. The CDR3 spans 13 residues. Trimming pared 0 bases from V and 2 bases from J, leaving 4 bases between. Germline CDR1 LGHNA, CDR2 YNFKEQ. CDR3 bases: TGTGCCAGCAGCCAAGACCCGAACTATGGCTACACCTTC. This sequence encodes CASSQDPNYGYTF.

The sample holds many counts of this clonotype. This sequence joins TRBV20-1 and TRBJ2-1; 10 bases are a match to TRBD2. This CDR3 region has 17 residues. Trimming took 0 bases from V and 6 from J; bases not matched to a gene: 11. CDR1 is DFQATT, CDR2 SNEGSKA, per germline (reference sequence). The CDR3 DNA sequence: TGCAGTGCTAGAGATAGCACTAGCGGGGCTCGGACCAATGAGCAGTTCTTC. Residues: CSARDSTSGARTNEQFF.

This clonotype occurred a few times. The chain recombines TRBV12-3 or TRBV12-4 with TRBJ2-2; 7 bases fit TRBD1. The CDR3 loop spans 15 amino acids. The J segment lost 1 base and the V segment lost 5 bases, leaving 4 bases of the junction unmatched. In nucleotides, the CDR3 is TGTGCCAGCAGTCCCCGGACAGGGAACACCGGGGAGCTGTTTTTT. The encoded protein is CASSPRTGNTGELFF.

This clonotype was observed once. J is TRBJ2-6 and V is TRBV11-3; D remains ambiguous. The CDR3 covers 13 residues. V was pared by 8 bases and J by 1 base, with 6 bases between. Germline values: CDR1 SGHNT, CDR2 YENEEA. CDR3 bases: TGTGCCAGCGCTATATCTGGGGCCAACGTCCTGACTTTC. This gives the protein CASAISGANVLTF.

This clonotype has ten or more counts. This sequence joins TRBV5-1 and TRBJ2-2, with D tentatively TRBD1 or TRBD2 (5 bases each). Trimming left V 4 bases short and J 1 base short, with 11 bases between. In germline, CDR1 is SGHRS, CDR2 YFSETQ. This CDR3 has 15 residues. CDR3 residues: CASSLGTLNTGELFF. CDR3 bases: TGCGCCAGCAGCCTGGGGACCTTGAACACCGGGGAGCTGTTTTTT.

This clonotype was found many times. The chain carries TRBV12-3 or TRBV12-4 and TRBJ1-6, with D hard to call. With 7 bases removed from V and 0 bases from J, the gap between germline ends came to 7 bases. The CDR3 is 14 residues long. As DNA, the CDR3 is TGTGCCAGCACCTCAAGCTCCTATAATTCACCCCTCCACTTT. Residues: CASTSSSYNSPLHF.

This clonotype was counted at least ten times. V and J are TRBV20-1 and TRBJ2-1; 8 bases align to TRBD1. V shed 4 bases, J shed 1 base, and the junction held 3 bases outside the gene matches. Germline-derived CDR1 and CDR2 are DFQATT and SNEGSKA (reference sequence). CDR3 length equals 14 residues. The CDR3 spells CSAMTGASYNEQFF. The DNA of the CDR3 is TGCAGTGCTATGACAGGGGCTTCCTACAATGAGCAGTTCTTC.

The chain links TRBV3-1 to TRBJ2-5; 13 nucleotides align to TRBD2. The CDR3 spans 16 residues. V lost 5 bases and J lost 4; bases outside the gene matches: 7. In germline, CDR1 is LGHDT, CDR2 YNNKEL (reference sequence). The CDR3 nucleotides are TGTGCCAGCAGCAAACCGGGACTAGCGGGGCCAGAGACCCAGTACTTC. Protein product: CASSKPGLAGPETQYF.